This T cell receptor (beta chain) derives from a study of OX40 agonist ivuxolimab in advanced cancers. Study summary: In this trial design, patients received ivuxolimab intravenously at 0.01 to 10 mg/kg every 2 weeks. Two cutaneous melanoma patients and one hepatocellular carcinoma patient, three in all, had partial responses. Study results and caveats: Normalized T-cell clonal expansion was also low in some nonresponders.

In regard to this clone: Its antigen is unidentified.

Blood sampling took place at baseline, cycle 4 day 1, and cycle 7 day 1. This CDR3 comprises 15 residues. Trimming stripped 0 bases from V and 4 bases from J, with 13 bases between. Germline-derived CDR1 and CDR2 are SGHRS and YFSETQ. The table came from immunoSEQ multiplex PCR; TCRdb's copy has only in-frame clones and leaves some out. The sample includes fewer than 50,000 clones, roughly 80% seen only once; the top ten take 9.5% to 15%. The receptor was isolated from an adult with an advanced solid tumor such as melanoma, head and neck, liver or kidney cancer. The rearrangement links TRBV5-1 to TRBJ1-1, with a weak D call TRBD1 (5 bases). The starting material was CD4+ or CD8+ T cells sorted from blood, obtained in a trial of the OX40 agonist ivuxolimab. The CDR3 is CASSLAGRVGTEAFF. In DNA form, the CDR3 reads TGCGCCAGCAGCTTGGCAGGGAGGGTTGGCACTGAAGCTTTCTTT.